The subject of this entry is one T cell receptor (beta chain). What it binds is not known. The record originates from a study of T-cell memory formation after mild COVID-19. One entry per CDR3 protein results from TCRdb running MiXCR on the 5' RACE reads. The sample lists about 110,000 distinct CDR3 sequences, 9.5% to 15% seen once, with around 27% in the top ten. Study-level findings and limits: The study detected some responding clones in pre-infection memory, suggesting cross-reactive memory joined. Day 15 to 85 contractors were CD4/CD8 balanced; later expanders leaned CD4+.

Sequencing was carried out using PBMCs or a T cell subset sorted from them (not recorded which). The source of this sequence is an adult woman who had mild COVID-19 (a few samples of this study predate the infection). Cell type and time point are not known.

DNA for the CDR3: TGTGCCAGTAGTATCTGGCTATCCTACGAGCAGTACTTC. Translated: CASSIWLSYEQYF. V and J are TRBV19 and TRBJ2-7; D is unresolved. The CDR3 runs to 13 residues. The germline CDR1 and CDR2 sequences are LNHDA and SQIVND (reference sequence). V was trimmed by 3 bases and J by 1 base, leaving 7 bases between them.